This TCR beta chain was captured by sequencing in a study of T cell repertoires in cytomegalovirus infection. Study-wide points: HLA-C-restricted CMV clonotypes gave the most frequent clonotype in two of eight donors.

The length of the CDR3 is 18 residues. Losses at the gene ends were 4 bases for V and 4 bases for J; bases not matched to a gene: 8. Germline V gives CDR1 SGHVS, CDR2 FQNEAQ. MiXCR, run by TCRdb on the reads, gives a single entry per CDR3 protein. Among 55,000 to 85,000 distinct CDR3 sequences, roughly 22% were seen once, and the ten largest hold around 70%. This clonotype was seen ten or more times. The antigen remains undetermined. This receptor was obtained from a human donor in good health (CMV status not recorded). Some clones in this sample may be carry-over from other donors' samples. This sample comprised CD8+ T cells from cultured PBMCs, obtained from culture after CMV antigen stimulation. The V gene is TRBV7-8, the J gene TRBJ2-2, with 14 bases lining up with TRBD2. CDR3 residues: CASSWGLAGDKGTGELFF. CDR3 bases: TGTGCCAGCAGCTGGGGACTAGCGGGGGACAAGGGCACCGGGGAGCTGTTTTTT.